This T cell receptor beta chain came from a study of response to subunit inactivated influenza vaccine. Study-level results: The authors offered the suggestion that each seasonal influenza vaccination recruits few new T cells.

MiXCR was run by TCRdb on the RT-PCR reads, yielding one entry per CDR3 protein. The sample lists about 570,000 distinct CDR3 sequences, approximately 10% occurring once. This clonotype was counted at least ten times. Its antigen remains unknown. The same sample was also used in a study of T cells expressing NK-cell markers. Turning to that study: The authors generated TCR beta cDNA through 5'RACE template switching with UMIs. Underlying the TCR beta repertoires were sorted CD3+CD56+NKG2C+, CD3+CD56+NKG2C- and CD3+CD56-NKG2C+ T cells. The use of an anti-gamma-delta TCR antibody, which was added in several experiments, restricted sorting to T cells expressing alpha-beta TCR. Top CD8+ clonotypes included the dominant CD3+CD56+NKG2C+ clonotypes in roughly 6 donors.

The sequence was obtained from a man between 45 and 60 years old who received an inactivated influenza vaccine. This material consisted of PBMCs from blood, taken on the day of vaccination.

For the CDR3, the DNA is TGCAGTGCTAGCGATCTCTTTGGGGGCACCCAAGAGACCCAGTACTTC. The encoded protein is CSASDLFGGTQETQYF. This chain uses TRBV20-1 with TRBJ2-5; a weak D match, TRBD1 (6 bases). Germline CDR1 is DFQATT and CDR2 is SNEGSKA (reference sequence). V shed 3 bases and J shed 1 base, with 18 bases lying between them. This CDR3 is 16 amino acids long.